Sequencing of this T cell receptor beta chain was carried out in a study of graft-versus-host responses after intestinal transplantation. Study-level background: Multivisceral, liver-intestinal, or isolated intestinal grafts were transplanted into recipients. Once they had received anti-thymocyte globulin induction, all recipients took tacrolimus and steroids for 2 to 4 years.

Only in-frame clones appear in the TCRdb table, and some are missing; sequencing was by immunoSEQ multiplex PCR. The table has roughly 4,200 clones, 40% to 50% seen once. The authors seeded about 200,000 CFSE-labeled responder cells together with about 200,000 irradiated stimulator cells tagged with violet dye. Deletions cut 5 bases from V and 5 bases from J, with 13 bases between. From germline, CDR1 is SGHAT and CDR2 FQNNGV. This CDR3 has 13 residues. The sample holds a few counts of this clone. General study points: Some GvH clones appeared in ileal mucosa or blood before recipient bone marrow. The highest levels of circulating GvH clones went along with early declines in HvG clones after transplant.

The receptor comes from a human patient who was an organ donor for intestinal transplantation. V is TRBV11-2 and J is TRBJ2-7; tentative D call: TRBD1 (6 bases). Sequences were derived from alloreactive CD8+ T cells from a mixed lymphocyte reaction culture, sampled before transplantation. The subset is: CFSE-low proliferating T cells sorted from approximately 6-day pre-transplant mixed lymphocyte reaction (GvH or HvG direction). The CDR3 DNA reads TGTGCCAGCAGCCTCCCAGGGGCCAACGAGCAGTACTTC. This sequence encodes CASSLPGANEQYF. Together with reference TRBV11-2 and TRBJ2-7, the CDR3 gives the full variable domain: EAGVAQSPRYKIIEKRQSVAFWCNPISGHATLYWYQQILGQGPKLLIQFQNNGVVDDSQLPKDRFSAERLKGVDSTLKIQPAKLEDSAVYLCASSLPGANEQYFGPGTRLTVT.